This is a list of T cell receptor beta chains from one sample in a study of cytotoxic CD8 clonotypes in ibrutinib-treated CLL. Sequencing used immunoSEQ multiplex PCR; TCRdb keeps in-frame clones, though not all of them. The table has approximately 25,000 clones, about 67% seen once; the top ten hold around 42%. This specimen consisted of PBMCs, obtained after 12 months of ibrutinib treatment. The receptors were gathered from a human donor with chronic lymphocytic leukemia. CDR3s include the opening cysteine and the closing phenylalanine or tryptophan. D genes are given only for firm matches. The size entry is marked missing in some rows and otherwise reads once, few, many or a size class.

>.|TRBJ2-3|TRBV7-2|TRBD1
TGTGCCAGCAGCGTAGGGGGCCGGACCGAAGATACGCAGTATTTT
CASSVGGRTEDTQYF
>.|TRBJ1-2|TRBV29-1|.
TGCAGCGTGACAGGAGTCTATGGCTACACCTTC
CSVTGVYGYTF
>few|TRBJ1-6|TRBV10-3|TRBD1
TGTGCCATCAGTGAGCACAATTTAGGGACAGGGGATTCACCCCTCCACTTT
CAISEHNLGTGDSPLHF
>.|TRBJ1-4|TRBV19|.
TGTGCCAGTAGGGTCCTACGATCGGCCGCGACTAATGAAAAACTGTTTTTT
CASRVLRSAATNEKLFF
>few|TRBJ1-5|TRBV4-1|TRBD1
TGCGCCAGCAGCCAAGTGCGGGCCAGGGGGCCGCAGCCCCAGCATTTT
CASSQVRARGPQPQHF
>.|TRBJ1-5|TRBV5-1|TRBD1
TGCGCCAGCAGCCTAGGAACCAGGGGGGATCAGCCCCAGCATTTT
CASSLGTRGDQPQHF
>once|TRBJ2-7|TRBV7-8|TRBD2
TGTGCCAGCAGCTACAGGACTAGCGCCTACGAGCAGTACTTC
CASSYRTSAYEQYF
>.|TRBJ1-6|TRBV6-5|TRBD1
TGTGCCAGCAGTTATTGGGACAGGGATAATTCACCCCTCCACTTT
CASSYWDRDNSPLHF
>medium-sized|TRBJ1-5|TRBV9|.
TGTGCCAGCAGCGTCGGCAGCAATCAGCCCCAGCATTTT
CASSVGSNQPQHF
>once|TRBJ1-2|TRBV7-2|.
TGTGCCAGCAGCTTTACAGGAGGGCTCTATGGCTACACCTTC
CASSFTGGLYGYTF
>.|TRBJ2-2|TRBV18|.
TGTGCCAGCTCCCCCATCCAGGGAATGGACACCGGGGAGCTGTTTTTT
CASSPIQGMDTGELFF
>.|TRBJ1-2|TRBV4-2|.
TGTGCCAGCAGCCGACGGACAGCCCTGATTTCCAACTATGGCTACACCTTC
CASSRRTALISNYGYTF
>few|TRBJ1-1|TRBV30|.
TGTGCCTGGAGTGTACTGGGAGGGGCTGAAGCTTTCTTT
CAWSVLGGAEAFF
>few|TRBJ1-3|TRBV9|TRBD1
TGTGCCAGCAGTCCCCACAGGGGGCCTGGAAACACCATATATTTT
CASSPHRGPGNTIYF
>.|TRBJ1-5|TRBV28|.
TGTGCCAGCGAACCTTCTGGGCCCCAGCATTTT
CASEPSGPQHF
>.|TRBJ2-5|TRBV7-9|TRBD1
TGTGCCAGCAGCTCGGAATTCACAGGGGCGCGGGAGACCCAGTACTTC
CASSSEFTGARETQYF
>.|TRBJ2-1|TRBV7-2|.
TGTGCCAGCAGCGTCGGCGGAGGGCAAGGACATGAGCAGTTCTTC
CASSVGGGQGHEQFF
>.|TRBJ2-7|TRBV2|.
TGTGCCAGCAGCTCCACAGGGTACGAGCAGTACTTC
CASSSTGYEQYF